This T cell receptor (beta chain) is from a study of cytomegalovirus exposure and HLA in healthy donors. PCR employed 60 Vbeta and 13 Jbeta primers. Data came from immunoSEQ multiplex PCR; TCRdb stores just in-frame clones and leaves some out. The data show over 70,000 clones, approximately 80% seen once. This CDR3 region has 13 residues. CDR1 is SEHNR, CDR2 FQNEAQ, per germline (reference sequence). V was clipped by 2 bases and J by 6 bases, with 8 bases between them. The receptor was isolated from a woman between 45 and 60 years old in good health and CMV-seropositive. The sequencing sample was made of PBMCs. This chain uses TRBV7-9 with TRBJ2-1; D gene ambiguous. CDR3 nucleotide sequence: TGTGCCAGCAGCTTACCCCCGGGCAATGAGCAGTTCTTC. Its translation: CASSLPPGNEQFF.